This record looks at one TCR beta chain sequence and its context. Antigen unknown. The sample is drawn from a study of cytomegalovirus exposure and HLA in healthy donors. General observations from the study: Among the CMV-associated chains, a few were confirmed in vitro as specific for CMV antigens. Cytomegalovirus-associated TCR beta chains were listed, numbering some 180. In an earlier analysis, productive rearrangement rates for most beta V segments clustered near 87% or 30%.

PCR primers comprised 60 Vbeta and 13 Jbeta primers. Original methodology: A later analysis counted some 87 million unique TCR beta chains, about 10 million shared. Only in-frame clones appear in the TCRdb table, and some are missing; sequencing was by immunoSEQ multiplex PCR. That table gives V, J and clone size, and the DNA gave D and trimming. The sample has roughly 150,000 clones, around 86% seen once. The CDR3 spans 12 residues. V trimming: 7 bases; J trimming: 2 bases; junction bases outside the gene matches: 4. The germline CDR1 and CDR2 sequences are SQVTM and ANQGSEA. The material sequenced was PBMCs. J is TRBJ2-5 and V is TRBV29-1, with 7 positions matching TRBD1. This TCR came from a female donor in good health and CMV-seronegative. The CDR3: CSATGQQETQYF. CDR3 bases: TGCAGCGCCACGGGACAGCAAGAGACCCAGTACTTC.